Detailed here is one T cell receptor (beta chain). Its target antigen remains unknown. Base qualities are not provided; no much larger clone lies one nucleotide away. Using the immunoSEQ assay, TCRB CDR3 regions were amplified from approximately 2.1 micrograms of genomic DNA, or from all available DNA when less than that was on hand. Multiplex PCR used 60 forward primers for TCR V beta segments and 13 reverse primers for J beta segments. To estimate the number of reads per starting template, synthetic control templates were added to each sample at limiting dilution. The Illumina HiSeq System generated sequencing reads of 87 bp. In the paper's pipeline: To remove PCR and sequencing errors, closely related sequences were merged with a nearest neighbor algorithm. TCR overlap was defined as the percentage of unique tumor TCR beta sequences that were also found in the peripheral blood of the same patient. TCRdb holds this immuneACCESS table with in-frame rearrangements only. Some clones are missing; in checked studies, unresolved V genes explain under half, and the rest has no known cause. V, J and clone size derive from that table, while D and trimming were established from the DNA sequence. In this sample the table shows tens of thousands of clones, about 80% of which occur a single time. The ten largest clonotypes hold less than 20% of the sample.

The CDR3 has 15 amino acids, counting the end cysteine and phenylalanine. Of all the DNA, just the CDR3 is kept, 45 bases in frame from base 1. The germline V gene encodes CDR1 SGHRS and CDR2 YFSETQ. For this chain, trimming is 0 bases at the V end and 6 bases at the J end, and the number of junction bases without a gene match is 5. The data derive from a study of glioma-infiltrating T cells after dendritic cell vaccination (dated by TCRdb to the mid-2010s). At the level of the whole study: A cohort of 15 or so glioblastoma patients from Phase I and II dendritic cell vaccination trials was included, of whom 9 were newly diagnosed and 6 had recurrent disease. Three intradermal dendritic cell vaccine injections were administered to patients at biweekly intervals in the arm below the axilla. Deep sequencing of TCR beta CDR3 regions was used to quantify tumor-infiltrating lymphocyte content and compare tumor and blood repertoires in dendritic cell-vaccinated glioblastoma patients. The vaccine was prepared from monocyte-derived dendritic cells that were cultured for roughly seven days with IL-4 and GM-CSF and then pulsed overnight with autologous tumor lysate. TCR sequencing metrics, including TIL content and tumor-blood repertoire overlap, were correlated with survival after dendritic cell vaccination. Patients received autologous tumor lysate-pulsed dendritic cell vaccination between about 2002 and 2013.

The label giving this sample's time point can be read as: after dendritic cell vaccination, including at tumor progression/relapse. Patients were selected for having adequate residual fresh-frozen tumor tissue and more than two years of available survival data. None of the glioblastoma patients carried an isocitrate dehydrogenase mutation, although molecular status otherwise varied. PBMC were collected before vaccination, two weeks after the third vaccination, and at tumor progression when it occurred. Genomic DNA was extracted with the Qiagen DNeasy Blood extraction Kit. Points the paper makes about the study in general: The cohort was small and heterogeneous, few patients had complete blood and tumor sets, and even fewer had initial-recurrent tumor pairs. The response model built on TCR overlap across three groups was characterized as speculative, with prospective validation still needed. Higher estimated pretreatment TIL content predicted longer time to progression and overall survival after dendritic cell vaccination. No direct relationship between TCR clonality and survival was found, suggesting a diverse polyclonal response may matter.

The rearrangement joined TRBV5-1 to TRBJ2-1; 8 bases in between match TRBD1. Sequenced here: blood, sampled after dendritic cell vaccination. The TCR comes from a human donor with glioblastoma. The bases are TGCGCCAGCAGCTTGGTGCAGGGGGCCCGCAATGAGCAGTTCTTC. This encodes CASSLVQGARNEQFF.